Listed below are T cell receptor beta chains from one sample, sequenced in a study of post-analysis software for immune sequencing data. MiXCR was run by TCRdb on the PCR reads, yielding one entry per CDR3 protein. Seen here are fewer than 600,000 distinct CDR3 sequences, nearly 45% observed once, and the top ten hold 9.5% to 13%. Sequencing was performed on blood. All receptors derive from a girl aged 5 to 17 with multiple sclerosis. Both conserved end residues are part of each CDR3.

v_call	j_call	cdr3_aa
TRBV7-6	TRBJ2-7	CASSRGLAVSSYEQYF
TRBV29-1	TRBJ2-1	CSVVPREGYNEQFF
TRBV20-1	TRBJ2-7	CSAGQVSYEQYF
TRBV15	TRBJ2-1	CATSRDELGRGTHPEQFF
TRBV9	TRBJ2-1	CASSALAGVYNEQFF
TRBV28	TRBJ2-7	CASSATGADEQYF
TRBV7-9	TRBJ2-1	CASSPRVTISTYNEQFF
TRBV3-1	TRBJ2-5	CASSQGTGGRETQYF
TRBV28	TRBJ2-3	CASSFIGSSTDTQYF
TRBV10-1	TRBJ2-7	CASSAPLRSRTGINEQYF
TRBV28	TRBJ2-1	CASSFMREGQFF
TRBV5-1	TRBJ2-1	CASSSGTGGNEQFF
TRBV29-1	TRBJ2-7	CSVEDWLAGSSYEQYF
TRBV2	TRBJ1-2	CASSPDTQFYGYTF
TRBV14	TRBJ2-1	CASSQIQGIYNEQFF
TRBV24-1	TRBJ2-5	CATSDRNRVGEETQYF
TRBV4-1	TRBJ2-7	CASSQSLGRGEQYF
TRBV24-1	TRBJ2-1	CATSDPGLADHEQFF
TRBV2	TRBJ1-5	CASTSMTSNQPQHF
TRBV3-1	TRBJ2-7	CASSHPLHGQYF